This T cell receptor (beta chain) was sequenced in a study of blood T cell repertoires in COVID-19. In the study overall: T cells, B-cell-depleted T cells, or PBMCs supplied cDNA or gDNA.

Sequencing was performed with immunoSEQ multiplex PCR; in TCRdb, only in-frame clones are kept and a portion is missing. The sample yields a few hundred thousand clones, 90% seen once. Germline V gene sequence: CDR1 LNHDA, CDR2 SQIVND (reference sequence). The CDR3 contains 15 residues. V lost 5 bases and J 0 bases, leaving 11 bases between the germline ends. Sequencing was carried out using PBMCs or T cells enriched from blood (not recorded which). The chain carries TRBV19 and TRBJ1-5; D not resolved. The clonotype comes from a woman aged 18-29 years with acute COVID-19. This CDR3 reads CASSDRVYSNQPQHF. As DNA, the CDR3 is TGTGCCAGTAGTGACCGGGTTTATAGCAATCAGCCCCAGCATTTT.